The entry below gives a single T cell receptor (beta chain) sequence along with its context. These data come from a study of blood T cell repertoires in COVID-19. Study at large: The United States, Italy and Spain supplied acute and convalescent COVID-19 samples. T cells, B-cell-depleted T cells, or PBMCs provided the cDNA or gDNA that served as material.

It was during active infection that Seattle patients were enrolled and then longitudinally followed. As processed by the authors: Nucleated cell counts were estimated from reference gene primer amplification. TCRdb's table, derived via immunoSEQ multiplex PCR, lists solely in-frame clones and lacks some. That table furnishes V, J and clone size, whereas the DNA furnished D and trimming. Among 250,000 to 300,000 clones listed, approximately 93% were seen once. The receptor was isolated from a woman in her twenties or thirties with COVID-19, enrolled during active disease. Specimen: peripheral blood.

The CDR3 loop reads CASSSPGTDTQYF. CDR3 DNA sequence: TGTGCCAGCAGTTCCCCGGGCACAGATACGCAGTATTTT. J is TRBJ2-3 and V is TRBV6-5; D not resolved. The CDR3 runs to 13 residues. Trimming took 4 bases from V and 1 from J, leaving 6 bases between them. Per the germline V gene, CDR1 is MNHEY and CDR2 is SVGAGI.